The entry that follows covers one T cell receptor beta chain sequence. Antigen specificity is unknown. Trimming took off 9 bases at V and 2 bases at J, with 20 bases between the two ends. CDR1 is MDHEN and CDR2 is SYDVKM in the germline V gene. CDR3 length: 16 residues. This entry belongs to a study of shared clonotypes between healthy human individuals. Findings and caveats of the study: It was the non-shared clonotypes that had lower generation probabilities than clonotypes shared by all four donors.

Naive-designated CD8 cells lacked CD45RO, were positively enriched for CCR7, and omitted terminally differentiated effector memory CD45RA+ cells. Clones were sequenced by immunoSEQ multiplex PCR, and TCRdb holds only the in-frame ones, with some missing. This sample carries over 750,000 clones, around 96% of them seen once, and the ten largest clones take less than 0.25%. The V call is TRBV28, the J call TRBJ2-1, with D perhaps TRBD2 (5 bases). What was sequenced was naive CD8+ T cells sorted from blood. The sequence derives from a young man in good health. CDR3 protein: CASYDRISGTYNEQFF. As DNA, the CDR3 is TGTGCCAGTTACGATCGTATCAGCGGCACCTACAATGAGCAGTTCTTC.